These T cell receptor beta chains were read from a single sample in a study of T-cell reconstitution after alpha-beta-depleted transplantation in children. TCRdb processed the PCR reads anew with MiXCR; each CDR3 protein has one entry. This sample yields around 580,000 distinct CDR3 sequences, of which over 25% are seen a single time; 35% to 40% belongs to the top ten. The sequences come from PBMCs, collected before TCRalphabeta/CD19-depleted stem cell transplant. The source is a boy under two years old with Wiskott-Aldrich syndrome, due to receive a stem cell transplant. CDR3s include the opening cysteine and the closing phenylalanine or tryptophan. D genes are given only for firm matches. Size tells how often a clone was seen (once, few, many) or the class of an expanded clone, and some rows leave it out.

TGCAGTGCTTGGACAGGCGCGTCCACTGAAGCTTTCTTT,CSAWTGASTEAFF,few,TRBD1,TRBV20-1,TRBJ1-1
TGTGCCAGCTCACAGGGACTAGGAGGGAATGAGCAGTTCTTC,CASSQGLGGNEQFF,.,TRBD2,TRBV18,TRBJ2-1
TGTGCCAGCAGCCAAGGATCGCTAGCGGGAGGGCAGTTCTTC,CASSQGSLAGGQFF,.,TRBD2,TRBV14,TRBJ2-1
TGCGCCAGCAGCGCGGCAGGGTCGCGCGGGTACAATGAGCAGTTCTTC,CASSAAGSRGYNEQFF,.,.,TRBV5-1,TRBJ2-1
TGTGCCAGCAGCTTGTTTGGGATCGACACTGAAGCTTTCTTT,CASSLFGIDTEAFF,.,.,TRBV5-5,TRBJ1-1
TGTGCCAGCAGTGCCAGCTTGCGGGGCAATAGCAATCAGCCCCAGCATTTT,CASSASLRGNSNQPQHF,.,.,TRBV6-1,TRBJ1-5
TGCGCCAGCAGCATAGACAGTAGCAATCAGCCCCAGCATTTT,CASSIDSSNQPQHF,.,.,TRBV5-1,TRBJ1-5
TGCAGTGCTACCCTATCAGGGTACGCCTACGAGCAGTACTTC,CSATLSGYAYEQYF,few,.,TRBV20-1,TRBJ2-7
TGTGCCAGCAGCGTAGGGGCTAGCGGGAGTTCGGGCAATGAGCAGTTCTTC,CASSVGASGSSGNEQFF,.,TRBD2,TRBV9,TRBJ2-1
TGCGCCAGCAGCTTCCTTCGAGGAGGCGTGGAGACCCAGTACTTC,CASSFLRGGVETQYF,few,.,TRBV5-1,TRBJ2-5
TGTGCCATCAGGCGGACAGAGGACTACGAGCAGTACTTC,CAIRRTEDYEQYF,few,.,TRBV10-3,TRBJ2-7
TGCAGTGCTAGTTATATTCCCAGGTCGGGGACTGAAGCTTTCTTT,CSASYIPRSGTEAFF,few,.,TRBV20-1,TRBJ1-1